These 30 T cell receptor beta chains were all obtained from the same sample, sequenced in a study of T cells in localized non-small cell lung cancer. TCRdb's table, derived via immunoSEQ multiplex PCR, lists solely in-frame clones and lacks some. This table holds some 41,000 clones, roughly nine tenths found once. Sequencing used PBMCs, obtained before any cancer treatment. These receptor sequences come from a woman aged 40 to 75 with stage II lung adenocarcinoma.

This rearrangement joins TRBV9 to TRBJ1-1; D may be TRBD1 (5 bases). This CDR3 is built from 14 residues. Per the germline V gene, CDR1 is SGDLS and CDR2 is YYNGEE. Trimming removed 7 bases at V and 0 bases at J, with 13 bases between. Written as DNA, the CDR3 is TGTGCCAGCGGTCCTGTCAGGGTGAACACTGAAGCTTTCTTT. It is translated as CASGPVRVNTEAFF. Using reference TRBV9 and TRBJ1-1 for the parts outside the CDR3, the full variable domain is DSGVTQTPKHLITATGQRVTLRCSPRSGDLSVYWYQQSLDQGLQFLIQYYNGEERAKGNILERFSAQQFPDLHSELNLSSLELGDSALYFCASGPVRVNTEAFFGQGTRLTVV.

The J gene is TRBJ1-6, the V gene TRBV6-5, with 8 bases that match TRBD1. Trimming at V came to 4 bases and at J to 8 bases, leaving 7 bases not matched to a gene. CDR1 and CDR2 from the germline V gene are MNHEY and SVGAGI. The CDR3 runs to 15 residues. The CDR3, as DNA: TGTGCCAGCAGTTGGACAGGGTCTGCTGATTCACCCCTCCACTTT. Its translation: CASSWTGSADSPLHF.

The genes are TRBV6-6 and TRBJ2-5; 10 positions match TRBD2. The germline gives CDR1 MNHNY, CDR2 SVGAGI (reference sequence). This CDR3 comprises 15 residues. The J segment lost 7 bases and the V segment lost 0 bases, leaving 5 bases of the junction unmatched. The CDR3 reads CASSYSTSGTGTQYF. As DNA, the CDR3 is TGTGCCAGCAGTTACTCTACTAGCGGGACAGGGACCCAGTACTTC.

The V call is TRBV7-3, the J call TRBJ2-3; 10 bases match TRBD2. The J segment lost 0 bases and the V segment lost 5 bases, leaving 5 bases of the junction unmatched. CDR3 size: 16 residues. From germline, CDR1 is SGHTA and CDR2 FQGTGA. Written as DNA, the CDR3 is TGTGCCAGCAGCGCAAATAGCGGGGGGAGCACAGATACGCAGTATTTT. This sequence encodes CASSANSGGSTDTQYF. Full variable domain (missing parts from reference TRBV7-3 and TRBJ2-3): GAGVSQTPSNKVTEKGKYVELRCDPISGHTALYWYRQSLGQGPEFLIYFQGTGAADDSGLPNDRFFAVRPEGSVSTLKIQRTERGDSAVYLCASSANSGGSTDTQYFGPGTRLTVL.

CDR3 nucleotide sequence: TGTGCCAGCAGCTTAGGGACAACCACTGAAGCTTTCTTT. Translating gives CASSLGTTTEAFF. The rearrangement uses TRBV7-9 and TRBJ1-1, with D possibly being TRBD1 (5 bases). Germline CDR1 is SEHNR and CDR2 is FQNEAQ (reference sequence). This CDR3 has 13 amino acids. Trimming removed 1 base at V and 4 bases at J, with 7 bases between. The complete variable domain, with remaining parts taken from reference TRBV7-9 and TRBJ1-1, reads DTGVSQNPRHKITKRGQNVTFRCDPISEHNRLYWYRQTLGQGPEFLTYFQNEAQLEKSRLLSDRFSAERPKGSFSTLEIQRTEQGDSAMYLCASSLGTTTEAFFGQGTRLTVV.

This chain joins TRBV27 and TRBJ2-7; 9 bases are shared with TRBD1. V lost 8 bases to trimming and J lost 4 bases; unmatched junction nucleotides: 15. This CDR3 is 16 amino acids long. Per the germline V gene, CDR1 is MNHEY and CDR2 is SMNVEV (reference sequence). As DNA, the CDR3 is TGTGCCAGCGTCAAAAAACCGGGACAGGGCTTTTACGAGCAGTACTTC. Protein product: CASVKKPGQGFYEQYF.

The chain links TRBV19 to TRBJ2-1; 8 nucleotides agree with TRBD2. The V segment lost 8 bases and the J segment 7 bases; nucleotides outside the gene matches: 22. Germline assignment: CDR1 LNHDA and CDR2 SQIVND (reference sequence). The CDR3 sequence is 18 residues long. The CDR3 nucleotides are TGTGCCAGTGTGGGACTAGGAGGAGGGAGGGAATTACGGAATGAGCAGTTCTTC. Translating it yields CASVGLGGGRELRNEQFF.

This clone has only a few counts. The chain couples TRBV7-2 to TRBJ1-1; D is unresolved. This CDR3 is 16 amino acids long. The V gene lost 7 bases and the J gene lost 0 bases, with 18 bases spanning the gap. Germline-derived CDR1 and CDR2 are SGHTA and FQGNSA. CDR3 DNA: TGTGCCAGCACCCCGGAAGGGAGACGTATGAACACTGAAGCTTTCTTT. This translates into CASTPEGRRMNTEAFF.

The J gene is TRBJ1-1, the V gene TRBV11-3; TRBD1 is a possible D gene (5 bases). V lost 3 bases, J lost 4 bases, and 12 bases lay in between. Germline V lookup: CDR1 SGHNT, CDR2 YENEEA. The CDR3 is 14 amino acids. In nucleotides, the CDR3 is TGTGCCAGCAGCTTGGGCAGGGCGAGCACTGAAGCTTTCTTT. Protein product: CASSLGRASTEAFF. Full variable domain (remainder filled in from reference TRBV11-3 and TRBJ1-1): EAGVVQSPRYKIIEKKQPVAFWCNPISGHNTLYWYLQNLGQGPELLIRYENEEAVDDSQLPKDRFSAERLKGVDSTLKIQPAELGDSAVYLCASSLGRASTEAFFGQGTRLTVV.

The genes are TRBV23-1 and TRBJ2-5; D gene ambiguous. TRBV23-1 is assigned to the ORF class and has an uncertain function. V was trimmed by 2 bases and J by 5 bases, leaving 24 bases between them. The CDR3 has 18 amino acids. The CDR3 loop is CASSQVFVSMKGVETQYF. The CDR3 bases are TGCGCCAGCAGTCAAGTTTTCGTCAGTATGAAGGGTGTGGAGACCCAGTACTTC.

This clone has only a few counts. The chain has TRBV5-4 and TRBJ2-1; TRBD2 aligns across 12 bases. The CDR3 length is 14 residues. Germline trimming cut 1 base from V and 9 bases from J; bases unmatched to any gene: 2. Germline CDR1 is SGHNT and CDR2 is YYREEE (reference sequence). This chain's CDR3 is CASSLRLAGVEQFF. The CDR3, as DNA: TGTGCCAGCAGCTTGCGACTAGCGGGAGTTGAGCAGTTCTTC.

This clone came up once. The chain uses TRBV7-7 and TRBJ1-2; 7 bases match TRBD1. V lost 4 bases, J lost 2 bases, and 16 bases stayed unmatched. Germline CDR1 and CDR2: SSHAT and FNYEAQ (reference sequence). This CDR3 is built from 18 residues. CDR3 sequence: CASSSPPDRFVYNYGYTF. As DNA, the CDR3 is TGTGCCAGCAGCTCACCCCCGGACAGGTTCGTGTACAACTATGGCTACACCTTC. Full variable domain (rest looked up from reference TRBV7-7 and TRBJ1-2): GAGVSQSPRYKVTKRGQDVTLRCDPISSHATLYWYQQALGQGPEFLTYFNYEAQPDKSGLPSDRFSAERPEGSISTLTIQRTEQRDSAMYRCASSSPPDRFVYNYGYTFGSGTRLTVV.

The chain joins TRBV9 to TRBJ2-1, with TRBD1 matching over 9 bases. Trimming cost V 1 base and J 4 bases; bases outside gene matches: 6. CDR1 is SGDLS and CDR2 is YYNGEE in the germline V gene. This CDR3 has 16 amino acids. The CDR3: CASSVPGTGSYNEQFF. The CDR3 nucleotides read TGTGCCAGCAGCGTACCCGGGACAGGGTCTTACAATGAGCAGTTCTTC.

The table lists this clone with a few counts. The V call is TRBV6-1, the J call TRBJ2-5; maybe TRBD2 (6 bases). Germline V gene lookup returns CDR1 MNHNS and CDR2 SASEGT. The CDR3 loop spans 15 amino acids. V was pared by 10 bases and J by 5 bases, with 23 bases between. The CDR3 sequence: CATGHEGLAGETQYF. Here the CDR3 DNA reads TGTGCCACAGGCCACGAAGGGCTCGCGGGGGAGACCCAGTACTTC.

Here the CDR3 reads CASSYLGGYEQYF. The CDR3 DNA sequence: TGTGCCAGCAGTTACCTGGGCGGTTACGAGCAGTACTTC. The chain joins TRBV6-5 to TRBJ2-7, with D unresolved. The CDR3 covers 13 residues. Between the trimmed V and J ends, which lost 2 bases and 4 bases, there was a span of 9 bases. CDR1 and CDR2 (germline): MNHEY, SVGAGI.

DNA of the CDR3: TGTGCCAGCAGCTCGGGGTCAAGAGAAAAACTGTTTTTT. Amino acids: CASSSGSREKLFF. The J gene is TRBJ1-4, the V gene TRBV7-9; D is uncertain. V lost 4 bases and J lost 8, with 11 bases in between. The CDR3 runs to 13 residues. Per germline, CDR1 SEHNR and CDR2 FQNEAQ (reference sequence).

The chain couples TRBV18 to TRBJ1-5; D might be TRBD1 (5 bases). The CDR3 has 15 amino acids. Germline V gene data show CDR1 as KGHSH and CDR2 as LQKENI. Trimming stripped 1 base from V and 5 bases from J, with 12 bases between. The CDR3 nucleotides read TGTGCCAGCTCACCACACCAGGGTTACGATCAGCCCCAGCATTTT. Translation: CASSPHQGYDQPQHF.

V gene TRBV5-1 combines with J gene TRBJ2-5, with D perhaps TRBD1 (6 bases). The J call is uncertain, as TRBJ2-7 better fits the DNA end. The CDR3 contains 15 residues. Germline CDR1 SGHRS, CDR2 YFSETQ. Here the CDR3 DNA reads TGCGCCAGCAGCTTGTCTAGCAGGGGTAGCGACGAGCAGTACTTC. Amino acid sequence: CASSLSSRGSDEQYF.

The J gene is TRBJ2-4, the V gene TRBV28; possible D gene TRBD1, 5 bases. The germline V gene has CDR1 MDHEN and CDR2 SYDVKM. The CDR3 sequence is 18 residues long. Trimming took off 6 bases at V and 0 bases at J, with 21 bases between the two ends. In DNA, the CDR3 is TGTGCCAGCAGACATCAGGGCGAAACGGCCCTAGCCAAAAACATTCAGTACTTC. The encoded protein is CASRHQGETALAKNIQYF. Full variable domain (remainder filled in from reference TRBV28 and TRBJ2-4): DVKVTQSSRYLVKRTGEKVFLECVQDMDHENMFWYRQDPGLGLRLIYFSYDVKMKEKGDIPEGYSVSREKKERFSLILESASTNQTSMYLCASRHQGETALAKNIQYFGAGTRLSVL.

CDR3 coding DNA: TGTGCCACCAGCAGAGTACGGGATCTGGGAGCCGGGGAGCTGTTTTTT. The encoded protein is CATSRVRDLGAGELFF. The chain links TRBV15 to TRBJ2-2, with TRBD2 as a possible D gene (5 bases). Between the trimmed V and J ends, which lost 1 base and 6 bases, there was a span of 15 bases. Germline V gene data show CDR1 as LNHNV and CDR2 as YYDKDF (reference sequence). This CDR3 is built from 16 residues.

J is TRBJ2-2 and V is TRBV11-2, with 10 bases aligning to TRBD1. CDR3 length: 15 residues. Trimming took 7 bases from V and 9 from J; bases not matched to a gene: 11. The germline V gene has CDR1 SGHAT and CDR2 FQNNGV. Here the CDR3 DNA reads TGTGCCAGCACCGATAGGGACAGGGGAGTTCGGGAGCTGTTTTTT. Translation: CASTDRDRGVRELFF.

The chain links TRBV5-3 to TRBJ2-3; weak D call: TRBD2 (6 bases). TRBV5-3 belongs to the ORF category, with a function that is uncertain. V was shortened by 4 bases and J by 1 base, with 28 bases between the two germline ends. This CDR3 region has 20 residues. This chain's CDR3 is CARSPAPLGSTGDGTDTQYF. CDR3 bases: TGTGCCAGAAGCCCGGCCCCCCTCGGGAGCACAGGTGATGGCACAGATACGCAGTATTTT.

The gene calls are TRBV7-5 and TRBJ1-2. TRBV7-5 is termed a pseudogene. The CDR3 runs to 14 residues. This CDR3 reads CVRSLIPGNYGYTF. CDR3 nucleotides: TGTGTCAGAAGCTTAATCCCTGGGAACTATGGCTACACCTTC.

This clone was observed a handful of times. The rearrangement links TRBV2 to TRBJ2-1; D might be TRBD1 or TRBD2, each matching 5 bases. V was shortened by 7 bases and J by 5 bases, with 18 bases between the two germline ends. CDR3 length: 15 residues. Germline V CDR1 and CDR2: SNHLY, FYNNEI. CDR3 in amino acids: CASNPFGTLNNEQFF. In DNA form, the CDR3 reads TGTGCCAGCAATCCTTTCGGGACCCTCAACAATGAGCAGTTCTTC.

This chain connects TRBV9 to TRBJ1-1, with no clear D. Germline CDR1 and CDR2: SGDLS and YYNGEE. This CDR3 has 16 amino acids. V lost 0 bases and J lost 3, with 15 bases in between. The DNA for the CDR3 is TGTGCCAGCAGCGTAGACGGTGGGGTCTGGGACACTGAAGCTTTCTTT. This sequence encodes CASSVDGGVWDTEAFF.

The V and J genes are TRBV19 and TRBJ1-3, with unresolved D. The CDR3 is made up of 13 amino acids. Germline V gives CDR1 LNHDA, CDR2 SQIVND (reference sequence). Trimming left V 7 bases short and J 9 bases short, with 16 bases between. CDR3 residues: CASTSRVAGTIYF. DNA for the CDR3: TGTGCCAGTACCTCTAGGGTTGCGGGCACCATATATTTT.

The chain carries TRBV19 and TRBJ1-1, with D possibly being TRBD1 (6 bases). Germline loops: CDR1 LNHDA, CDR2 SQIVND (reference sequence). This CDR3 has 13 residues. V lost 7 bases to trimming and J lost 1 base, with 10 bases between them. The CDR3 nucleotides read TGTGCCAGTAAAGGCAGGGGGAACACTGAAGCTTTCTTT. Its protein product is CASKGRGNTEAFF.

The chain combines TRBV28 with TRBJ2-7; 10 bases match TRBD2. V trimming: 8 bases; J trimming: 2 bases; junction bases outside the gene matches: 9. This CDR3 contains 15 residues. CDR1 is MDHEN and CDR2 is SYDVKM in the germline V gene. CDR3 DNA sequence: TGTGCCAGCGCGGGGACTAGCGTGACAACCTACGAGCAGTACTTC. Translated: CASAGTSVTTYEQYF. Drawing the rest from reference TRBV28 and TRBJ2-7, the complete variable domain is DVKVTQSSRYLVKRTGEKVFLECVQDMDHENMFWYRQDPGLGLRLIYFSYDVKMKEKGDIPEGYSVSREKKERFSLILESASTNQTSMYLCASAGTSVTTYEQYFGPGTRLTVT.

This chain joins TRBV5-1 and TRBJ2-3; D call uncertain. Germline assignment: CDR1 SGHRS and CDR2 YFSETQ. V lost 5 bases and J 1 base, leaving 14 bases between the germline ends. The CDR3 loop spans 15 amino acids. CDR3 in DNA: TGCGCCAGCAGTCCTGTGGTCTCTCGCACAGATACGCAGTATTTT. Translation: CASSPVVSRTDTQYF.

This clone was found once. The rearrangement joins TRBV7-2 to TRBJ1-2; 9 nucleotides line up with TRBD1. Losses at the gene ends were 5 bases for V and 8 bases for J; bases not matched to a gene: 3. The CDR3 is made up of 12 amino acids. The V gene's germline CDR1 is SGHTA and CDR2 FQGNSA. CDR3 coding DNA: TGTGCCAGCAGCCGGGGACAGGGAGGCTACACCTTC. Translation: CASSRGQGGYTF.